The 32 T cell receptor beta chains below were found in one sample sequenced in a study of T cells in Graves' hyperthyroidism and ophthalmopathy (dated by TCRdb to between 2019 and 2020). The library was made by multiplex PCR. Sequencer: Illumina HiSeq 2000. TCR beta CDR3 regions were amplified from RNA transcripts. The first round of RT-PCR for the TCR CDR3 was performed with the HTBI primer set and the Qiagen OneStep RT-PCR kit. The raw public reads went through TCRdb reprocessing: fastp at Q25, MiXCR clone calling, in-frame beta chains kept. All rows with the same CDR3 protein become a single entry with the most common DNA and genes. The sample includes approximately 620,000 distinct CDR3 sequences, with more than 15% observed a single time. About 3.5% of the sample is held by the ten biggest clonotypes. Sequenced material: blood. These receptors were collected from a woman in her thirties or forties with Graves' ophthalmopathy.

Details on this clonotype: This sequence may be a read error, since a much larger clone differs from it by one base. The CDR3 DNA sequence: TGTGCCAGCAGTGGACCGGGGACAGGGGGCACAGATACGCAGTATTTT. As protein: CASSGPGTGGTDTQYF. The chain links TRBV6-1 to TRBJ2-3, with TRBD1 matching over 10 bases. V shed 4 bases and J 1 base; nucleotides not matched to a gene: 5. This CDR3 is built from 16 residues. Germline-derived CDR1 and CDR2 are MNHNS and SASEGT.

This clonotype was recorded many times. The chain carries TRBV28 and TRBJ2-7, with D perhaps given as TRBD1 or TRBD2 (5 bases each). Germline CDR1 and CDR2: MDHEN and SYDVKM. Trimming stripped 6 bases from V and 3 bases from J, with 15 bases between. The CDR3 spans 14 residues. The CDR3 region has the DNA TGTGCCAGCAGCACCGGGACCGCCCTCTACGAGCAGTACTTC. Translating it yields CASSTGTALYEQYF.

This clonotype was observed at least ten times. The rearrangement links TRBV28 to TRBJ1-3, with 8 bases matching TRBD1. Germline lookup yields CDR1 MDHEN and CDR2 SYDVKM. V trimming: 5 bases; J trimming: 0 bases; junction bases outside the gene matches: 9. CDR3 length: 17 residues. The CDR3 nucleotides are TGTGCCAGCAGTGCACCGGGACAGGCGAGCTCTGGAAACACCATATATTTT. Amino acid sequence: CASSAPGQASSGNTIYF.

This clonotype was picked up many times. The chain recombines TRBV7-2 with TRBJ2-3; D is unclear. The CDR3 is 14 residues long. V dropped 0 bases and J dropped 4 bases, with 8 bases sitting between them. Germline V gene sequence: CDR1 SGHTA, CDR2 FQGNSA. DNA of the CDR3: TGTGCCAGCAGCTTAGCGCGCCTACCAGATACGCAGTATTTT. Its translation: CASSLARLPDTQYF.

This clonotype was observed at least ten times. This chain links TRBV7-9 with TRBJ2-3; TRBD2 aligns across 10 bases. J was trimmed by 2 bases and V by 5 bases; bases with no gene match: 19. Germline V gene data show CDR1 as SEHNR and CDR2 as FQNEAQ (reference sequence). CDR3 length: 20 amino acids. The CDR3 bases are TGTGCCAGCAGCGGCCCGGTGGGAATGAGCGGGAGGGCCCACACAGATACGCAGTATTTT. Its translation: CASSGPVGMSGRAHTDTQYF.

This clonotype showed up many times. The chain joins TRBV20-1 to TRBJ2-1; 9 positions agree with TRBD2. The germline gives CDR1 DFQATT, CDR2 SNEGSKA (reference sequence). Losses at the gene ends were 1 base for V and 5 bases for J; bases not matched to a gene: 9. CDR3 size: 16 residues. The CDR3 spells CSARGSSGNKDNEQFF. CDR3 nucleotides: TGCAGTGCTAGAGGGTCTAGCGGGAACAAGGACAATGAGCAGTTCTTC.

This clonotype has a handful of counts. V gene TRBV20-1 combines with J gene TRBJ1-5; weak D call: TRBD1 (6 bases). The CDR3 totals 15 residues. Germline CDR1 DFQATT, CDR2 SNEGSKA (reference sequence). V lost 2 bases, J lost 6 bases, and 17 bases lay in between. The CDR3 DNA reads TGCAGTGCTAGACGGCCGGCAGGGGTTACTCAGCCCCAGCATTTT. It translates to CSARRPAGVTQPQHF.

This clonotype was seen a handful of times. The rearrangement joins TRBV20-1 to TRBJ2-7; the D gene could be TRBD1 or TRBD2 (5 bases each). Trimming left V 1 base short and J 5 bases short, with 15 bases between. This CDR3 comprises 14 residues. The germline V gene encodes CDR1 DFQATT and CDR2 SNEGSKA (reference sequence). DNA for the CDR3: TGCAGTGCTAGAGTGGGACCCCTGATCCACGAGCAGTACTTC. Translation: CSARVGPLIHEQYF.

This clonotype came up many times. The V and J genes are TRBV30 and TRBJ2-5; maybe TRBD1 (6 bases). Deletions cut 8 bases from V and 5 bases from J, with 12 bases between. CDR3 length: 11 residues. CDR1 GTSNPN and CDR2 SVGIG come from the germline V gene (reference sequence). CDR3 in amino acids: CAGDRRETQYF. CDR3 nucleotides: TGTGCCGGTGACAGGCGGGAGACCCAGTACTTC.

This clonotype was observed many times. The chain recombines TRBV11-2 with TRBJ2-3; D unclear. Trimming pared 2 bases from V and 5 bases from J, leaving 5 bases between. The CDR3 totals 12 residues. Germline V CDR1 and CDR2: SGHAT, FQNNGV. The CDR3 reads CASSLYIDTQYF. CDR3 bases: TGTGCCAGCAGCTTATATATAGATACGCAGTATTTT. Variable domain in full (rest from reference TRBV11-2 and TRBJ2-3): EAGVAQSPRYKIIEKRQSVAFWCNPISGHATLYWYQQILGQGPKLLIQFQNNGVVDDSQLPKDRFSAERLKGVDSTLKIQPAKLEDSAVYLCASSLYIDTQYFGPGTRLTVL.

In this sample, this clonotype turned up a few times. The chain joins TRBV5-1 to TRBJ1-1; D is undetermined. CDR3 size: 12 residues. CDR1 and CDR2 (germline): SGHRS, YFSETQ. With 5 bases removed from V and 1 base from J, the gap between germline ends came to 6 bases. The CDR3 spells CASRNRNTEAFF. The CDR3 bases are TGCGCCAGCAGAAACAGGAACACTGAAGCTTTCTTT.

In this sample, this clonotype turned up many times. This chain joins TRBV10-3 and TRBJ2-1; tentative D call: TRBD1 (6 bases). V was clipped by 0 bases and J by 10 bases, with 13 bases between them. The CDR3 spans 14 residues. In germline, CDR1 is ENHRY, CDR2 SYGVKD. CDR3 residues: CAISESGRGEEQFF. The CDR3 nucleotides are TGTGCCATCAGTGAGTCCGGCAGGGGCGAAGAGCAGTTCTTC.

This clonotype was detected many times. The CDR3 reads CASSQDTGLGVSDTQYF. CDR3 DNA: TGCGCCAGCAGCCAAGATACAGGACTAGGTGTCTCGGATACGCAGTATTTT. The genes are TRBV4-1 and TRBJ2-3, with 7 bases matching TRBD2. The V and J ends lost 0 bases and 6 bases, in that order; junction bases with no gene match: 12. The CDR3 length is 17 residues. CDR1 is MGHRA and CDR2 is YSYEKL in the germline V gene.

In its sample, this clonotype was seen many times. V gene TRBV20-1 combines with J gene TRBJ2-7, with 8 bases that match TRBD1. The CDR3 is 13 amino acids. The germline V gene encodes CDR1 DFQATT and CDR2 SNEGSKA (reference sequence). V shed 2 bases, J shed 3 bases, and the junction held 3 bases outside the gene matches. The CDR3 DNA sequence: TGCAGTGCTAGATGGGACAGGCACTACGAGCAGTACTTC. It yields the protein CSARWDRHYEQYF.

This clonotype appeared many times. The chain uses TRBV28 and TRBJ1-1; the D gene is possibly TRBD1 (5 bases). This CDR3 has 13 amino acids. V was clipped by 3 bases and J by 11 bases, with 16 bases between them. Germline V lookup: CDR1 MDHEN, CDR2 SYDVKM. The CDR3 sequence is CASSLGGRGEAFF. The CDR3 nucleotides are TGTGCCAGCAGTTTGGGAGGAAGAGGGGAGGCTTTCTTT.

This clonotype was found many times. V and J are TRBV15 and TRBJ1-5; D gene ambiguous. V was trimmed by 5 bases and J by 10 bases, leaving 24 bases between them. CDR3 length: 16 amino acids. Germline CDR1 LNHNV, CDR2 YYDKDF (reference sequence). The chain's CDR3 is CATSLERDPAIEPQHF. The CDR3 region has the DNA TGTGCCACCAGCTTAGAGCGTGACCCCGCGATCGAACCCCAGCATTTT.

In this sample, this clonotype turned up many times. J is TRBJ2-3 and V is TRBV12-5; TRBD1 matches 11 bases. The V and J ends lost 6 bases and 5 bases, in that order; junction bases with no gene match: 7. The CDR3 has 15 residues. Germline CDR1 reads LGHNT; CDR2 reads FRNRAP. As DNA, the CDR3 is TGTGCTAGTGGACCTGGACAGGGGGCTGTAGATACGCAGTATTTT. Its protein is CASGPGQGAVDTQYF.

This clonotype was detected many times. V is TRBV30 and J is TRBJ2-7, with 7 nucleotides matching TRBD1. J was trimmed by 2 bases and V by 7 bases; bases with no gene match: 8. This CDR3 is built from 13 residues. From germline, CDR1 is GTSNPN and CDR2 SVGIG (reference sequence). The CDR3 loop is CAFTQTGPYEQYF. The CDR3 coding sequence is TGTGCCTTCACCCAGACAGGGCCCTACGAGCAGTACTTC.

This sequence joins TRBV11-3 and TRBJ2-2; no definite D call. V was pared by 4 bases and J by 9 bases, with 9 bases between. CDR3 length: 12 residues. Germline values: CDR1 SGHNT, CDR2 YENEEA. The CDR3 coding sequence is TGTGCCAGCAGCTCAGGATCCCGGGAGCTGTTTTTT. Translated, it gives CASSSGSRELFF.

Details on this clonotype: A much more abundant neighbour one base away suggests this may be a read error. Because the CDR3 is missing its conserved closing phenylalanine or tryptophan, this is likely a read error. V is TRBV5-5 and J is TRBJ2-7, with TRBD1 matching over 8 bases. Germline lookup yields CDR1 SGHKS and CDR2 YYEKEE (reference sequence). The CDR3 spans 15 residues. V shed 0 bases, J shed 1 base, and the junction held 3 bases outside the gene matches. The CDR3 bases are TGTGCCAGCAGCTTGGGACAGGGGTATTCCTACGAGCAGTACTAC. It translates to CASSLGQGYSYEQYY.

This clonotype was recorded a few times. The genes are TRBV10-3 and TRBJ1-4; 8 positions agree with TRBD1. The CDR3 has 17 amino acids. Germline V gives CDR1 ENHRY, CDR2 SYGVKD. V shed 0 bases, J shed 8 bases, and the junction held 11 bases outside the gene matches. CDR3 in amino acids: CAISESTRARGREKLFF. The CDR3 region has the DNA TGTGCCATCAGTGAGTCGACTCGGGCCAGGGGGCGAGAAAAACTGTTTTTT.

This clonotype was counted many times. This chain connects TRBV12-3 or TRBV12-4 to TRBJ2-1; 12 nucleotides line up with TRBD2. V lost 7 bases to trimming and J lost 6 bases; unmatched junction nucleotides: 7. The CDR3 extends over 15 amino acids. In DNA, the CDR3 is TGTGCCAGCACCAAACTAGCGGGAGGTTCCAATGAGCAGTTCTTC. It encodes CASTKLAGGSNEQFF.

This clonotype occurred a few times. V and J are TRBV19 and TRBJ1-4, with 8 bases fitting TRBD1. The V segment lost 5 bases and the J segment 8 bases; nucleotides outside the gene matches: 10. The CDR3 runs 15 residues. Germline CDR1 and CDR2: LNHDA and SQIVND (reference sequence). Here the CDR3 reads CASSRAGTGPEKLFF. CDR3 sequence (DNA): TGTGCCAGTAGTCGTGCCGGGACAGGTCCAGAAAAACTGTTTTTT.

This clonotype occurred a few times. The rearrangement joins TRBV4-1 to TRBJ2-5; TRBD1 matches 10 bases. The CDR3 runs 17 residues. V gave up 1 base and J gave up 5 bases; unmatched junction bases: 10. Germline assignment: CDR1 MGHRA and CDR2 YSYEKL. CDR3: CASSQGRGQGSRETQYF. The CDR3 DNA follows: TGCGCCAGCAGCCAAGGGCGGGGACAGGGGTCCCGGGAGACCCAGTACTTC.

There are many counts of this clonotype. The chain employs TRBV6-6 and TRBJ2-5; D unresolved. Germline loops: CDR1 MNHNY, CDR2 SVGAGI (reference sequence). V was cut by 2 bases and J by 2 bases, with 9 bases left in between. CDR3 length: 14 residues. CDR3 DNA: TGTGCCAGCAGTTACGGCGGTGGACAAGAGACCCAGTACTTC. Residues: CASSYGGGQETQYF.

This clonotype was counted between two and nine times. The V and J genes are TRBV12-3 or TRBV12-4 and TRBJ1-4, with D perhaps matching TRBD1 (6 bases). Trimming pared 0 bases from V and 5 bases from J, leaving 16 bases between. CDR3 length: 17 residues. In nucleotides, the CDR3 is TGTGCCAGCAGTTTAGCGCGGTCGGGCGGACAGAATGAAAAACTGTTTTTT. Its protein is CASSLARSGGQNEKLFF.

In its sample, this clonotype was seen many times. CDR3 protein: CSATTSGGAQSYNEQFF. DNA of the CDR3: TGCAGTGCCACGACTAGCGGGGGGGCCCAGTCCTACAATGAGCAGTTCTTC. This chain links TRBV20-1 with TRBJ2-1, with 14 bases fitting TRBD2. This CDR3 region has 17 residues. Germline V CDR1 and CDR2: DFQATT, SNEGSKA (reference sequence). V dropped 6 bases and J dropped 1; count of bases not matched to a gene: 8.

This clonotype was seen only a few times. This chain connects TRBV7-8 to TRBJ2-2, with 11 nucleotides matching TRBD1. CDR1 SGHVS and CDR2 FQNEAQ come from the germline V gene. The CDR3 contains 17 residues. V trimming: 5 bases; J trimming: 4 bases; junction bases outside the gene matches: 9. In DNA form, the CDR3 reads TGTGCCAGCAGCATCTGGACAGGGGGCGCGAGCACCGGGGAGCTGTTTTTT. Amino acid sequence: CASSIWTGGASTGELFF.

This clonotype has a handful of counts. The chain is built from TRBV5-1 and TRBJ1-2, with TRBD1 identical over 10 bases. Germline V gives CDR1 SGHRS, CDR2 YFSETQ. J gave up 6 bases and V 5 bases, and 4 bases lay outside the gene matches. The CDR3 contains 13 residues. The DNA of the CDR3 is TGCGCCAGCAGTAAGGACAGGGGGGATGGCTACACCTTC. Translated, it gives CASSKDRGDGYTF.

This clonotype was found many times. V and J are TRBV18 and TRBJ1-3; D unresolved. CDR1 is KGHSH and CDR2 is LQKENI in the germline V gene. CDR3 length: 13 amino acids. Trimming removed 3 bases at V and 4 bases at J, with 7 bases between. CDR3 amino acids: CASSPVVGNTIYF. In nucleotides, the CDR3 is TGTGCCAGCTCACCGGTGGTCGGAAACACCATATATTTT.

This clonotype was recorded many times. Here the CDR3 DNA reads TGTGCCATCAGTGGCTCAGCGGGGGTTACAGATACGCAGTATTTT. As protein: CAISGSAGVTDTQYF. The V and J genes are TRBV10-3 and TRBJ2-3, with TRBD2 matching over 8 bases. The CDR3 loop spans 15 amino acids. Germline-derived CDR1 and CDR2 are ENHRY and SYGVKD. Trimming cost V 4 bases and J 3 bases; bases outside gene matches: 6.

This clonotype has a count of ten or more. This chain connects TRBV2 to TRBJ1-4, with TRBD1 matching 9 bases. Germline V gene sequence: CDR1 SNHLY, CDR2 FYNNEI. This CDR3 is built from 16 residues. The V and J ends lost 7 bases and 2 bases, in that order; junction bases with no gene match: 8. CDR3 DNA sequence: TGTGCCAGCAAGGAACAGGGGGCAGCTACTAATGAAAAACTGTTTTTT. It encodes CASKEQGAATNEKLFF.